These 24 T cell receptor beta chains were sequenced from one sample in a study of shared clonotypes between healthy human individuals. The protocol was immunoSEQ multiplex PCR, while the TCRdb copy is restricted to in-frame clones and leaves out a portion. The table records 110,000 or so clones, 55% to 80% of them present only once. The sequenced material came from memory CD8+ T cells sorted from blood. The subset was: CD45RO+ cells pooled with CCR7-negative TemRA cells. These receptors were taken from a woman under 40 in good health.

In this sample, this clone is medium-sized. This sample also contains other DNA sequences that code for the same CDR3. The rearrangement links TRBV7-9 to TRBJ1-4; D is ambiguous. CDR1 is SEHNR and CDR2 is FQNEAQ in the germline V gene (reference sequence). The CDR3 is 12 residues long. Deletions cut 2 bases from V and 7 bases from J, with 5 bases between. This chain's CDR3 is CASSLLGEKLFF. CDR3 DNA: TGTGCCAGCAGCTTATTAGGTGAAAAACTGTTTTTT.

This chain joins TRBV6-1 and TRBJ2-6, with D possibly matching TRBD1 (6 bases). V was clipped by 5 bases and J by 3 bases, with 11 bases between them. There are 15 residues in the CDR3. From germline, CDR1 is MNHNS and CDR2 SASEGT. CDR3 DNA: TGTGCCAGCAGTATCTACAGGGATGGGGCCAACGTCCTGACTTTC. Amino acids: CASSIYRDGANVLTF.

CDR3 sequence: CASSKKGGLTDTQYF. The CDR3 DNA reads TGTGCCAGCAGTAAAAAAGGCGGTCTCACAGATACGCAGTATTTT. The V gene is TRBV27, the J gene TRBJ2-3; D is undetermined. This CDR3 is 15 amino acids long. V shed 5 bases and J shed 2 bases, with 14 bases lying between them. CDR1 is MNHEY and CDR2 is SMNVEV in the germline V gene (reference sequence).

This chain uses TRBV28 with TRBJ2-5, with D maybe TRBD1 (6 bases). This CDR3 contains 14 residues. Trimming stripped 6 bases from V and 2 bases from J, with 13 bases between. The germline V gene has CDR1 MDHEN and CDR2 SYDVKM. The DNA of the CDR3 is TGTGCCAGCAGGGGGGCAGGGTGGCAAGAGACCCAGTACTTC. Protein sequence: CASRGAGWQETQYF. Using reference TRBV28 and TRBJ2-5 for the parts outside the CDR3, the full variable domain is DVKVTQSSRYLVKRTGEKVFLECVQDMDHENMFWYRQDPGLGLRLIYFSYDVKMKEKGDIPEGYSVSREKKERFSLILESASTNQTSMYLCASRGAGWQETQYFGPGTRLLVL.

This clone was seen a few times. V and J are TRBV6-5 and TRBJ2-3, with D uncertain. Trimming took 5 bases from V and 6 from J, leaving 9 bases between them. Germline V CDR1 and CDR2: MNHEY, SVGAGI. The CDR3 runs 12 residues. The CDR3 DNA sequence: TGTGCCAGCAGTCTAATAGGCGATACGCAGTATTTT. As protein: CASSLIGDTQYF.

J is TRBJ2-3 and V is TRBV28; D gene unclear. This CDR3 spans 13 amino acids. From germline, CDR1 is MDHEN and CDR2 SYDVKM. V was clipped by 3 bases and J by 1 base, with 5 bases between them. DNA for the CDR3: TGTGCCAGCAGTTTTTCTGGCACAGATACGCAGTATTTT. This sequence encodes CASSFSGTDTQYF.

The table lists this clone with a few counts. J is TRBJ2-2 and V is TRBV6-4, with 8 bases lining up with TRBD1. Germline V lookup: CDR1 MRHNA, CDR2 SNTAGT. The CDR3 loop spans 15 amino acids. With V trimmed by 6 bases and J by 3 bases, 6 bases remained unmatched. The CDR3 DNA follows: TGTGCCAGCAGCCCCGGGACAGGCGACACCGGGGAGCTGTTTTTT. Translated, it gives CASSPGTGDTGELFF.

The chain recombines TRBV4-1 with TRBJ2-1; 7 bases are a match to TRBD2. There are 16 residues in the CDR3. Germline V gives CDR1 MGHRA, CDR2 YSYEKL. V lost 3 bases and J lost 6; bases outside the gene matches: 11. The chain's CDR3 is CASSHTSGDAFNEQFF. The DNA of the CDR3 is TGCGCCAGCAGCCACACCAGCGGGGACGCTTTCAATGAGCAGTTCTTC.

J is TRBJ1-2 and V is TRBV5-4; no clear D. Germline V gene lookup returns CDR1 SGHNT and CDR2 YYREEE (reference sequence). The V end was cut by 0 bases, the J end by 5 bases, with 14 bases between. CDR3 length equals 15 residues. The CDR3 is CASSLGAQLMYGYTF. As DNA, the CDR3 is TGTGCCAGCAGCTTGGGAGCGCAACTGATGTATGGCTACACCTTC.

The chain is built from TRBV6-1 and TRBJ2-1; TRBD2 matches at 7 bases. The CDR3 contains 16 residues. From germline, CDR1 is MNHNS and CDR2 SASEGT. Losses at the gene ends were 2 bases for V and 0 bases for J; bases not matched to a gene: 4. The DNA for the CDR3 is TGTGCCAGCAGTGAAAGGTCTAGCGGCTCCTACAATGAGCAGTTCTTC. Translated, it gives CASSERSSGSYNEQFF.

The chain couples TRBV25-1 to TRBJ2-7; 9 nucleotides agree with TRBD1. The CDR3 loop spans 15 amino acids. Germline CDR1 is MGHDK and CDR2 is SYGVNS. V shed 1 base and J 4 bases; nucleotides not matched to a gene: 5. The CDR3 loop is CASSESGQGKYEQYF. For the CDR3, the DNA is TGTGCCAGCAGTGAATCCGGACAGGGGAAATACGAGCAGTACTTC.

This clone was detected only once. The chain links TRBV29-1 to TRBJ2-5; TRBD1 matches at 10 bases. The length of the CDR3 is 16 residues. Trimming took 7 bases from V and 3 from J; bases not matched to a gene: 14. Germline CDR1 and CDR2: SQVTM and ANQGSEA. The CDR3 protein is CSDIINRDRGEETQYF. DNA of the CDR3: TGCAGCGATATAATTAACCGGGACAGGGGAGAAGAGACCCAGTACTTC.

The chain employs TRBV11-2 and TRBJ2-7; a possible D gene is TRBD2 (6 bases). This CDR3 has 13 amino acids. Trimming took 5 bases from V and 3 from J, leaving 11 bases between them. Germline V CDR1 and CDR2: SGHAT, FQNNGV. CDR3 loop: CASSVGLSYEQYF. The CDR3 nucleotides read TGTGCCAGCAGCGTTGGACTAAGCTACGAGCAGTACTTC. Looking up the rest from reference TRBV11-2 and TRBJ2-7 gives the full variable domain: EAGVAQSPRYKIIEKRQSVAFWCNPISGHATLYWYQQILGQGPKLLIQFQNNGVVDDSQLPKDRFSAERLKGVDSTLKIQPAKLEDSAVYLCASSVGLSYEQYFGPGTRLTVT.

The chain links TRBV28 to TRBJ1-5, with a weak D call TRBD1 (5 bases). The V end lost 5 bases, the J end lost 3 bases, and 17 bases lay between the germline ends. Germline V gene lookup returns CDR1 MDHEN and CDR2 SYDVKM. The CDR3 covers 16 residues. Written as DNA, the CDR3 is TGTGCCAGCAGTCTCCCTAGGGGCAGATCCAATCAGCCCCAGCATTTT. This encodes CASSLPRGRSNQPQHF.

The chain combines TRBV7-9 with TRBJ2-1, with D possibly TRBD2 on 5 matching bases. Germline V gene lookup returns CDR1 SEHNR and CDR2 FQNEAQ (reference sequence). V lost 6 bases and J 0 bases, leaving 6 bases between the germline ends. This CDR3 has 13 amino acids. In DNA form, the CDR3 reads TGTGCCAGCAGGACTACCTCCTACAATGAGCAGTTCTTC. Its protein product is CASRTTSYNEQFF.

The chain combines TRBV2 with TRBJ2-1; the match to TRBD2 covers 7 bases. Unmatched junction bases numbered 9, after V lost 1 base and J lost 0 bases. This CDR3 is 18 amino acids long. Per the germline V gene, CDR1 is SNHLY and CDR2 is FYNNEI. The CDR3 DNA sequence: TGTGCCAGCAGTGAAGTGCCGGGACTAACGACCTCCTACAATGAGCAGTTCTTC. The encoded protein is CASSEVPGLTTSYNEQFF.

The chain carries TRBV30 and TRBJ1-5; maybe TRBD1 (5 bases). V lost 2 bases, J lost 0 bases, and 11 bases lay in between. The CDR3 has 15 amino acids. CDR1 is GTSNPN, CDR2 SVGIG, per germline (reference sequence). CDR3 residues: CAWSKGAFSNQPQHF. CDR3 in DNA: TGTGCCTGGAGTAAAGGGGCCTTTAGCAATCAGCCCCAGCATTTT.

The V call is TRBV2, the J call TRBJ2-3; D uncertain. V was clipped by 0 bases and J by 0 bases, with 13 bases between them. The length of the CDR3 is 17 residues. Germline V gene data show CDR1 as SNHLY and CDR2 as FYNNEI. The CDR3 here is CASSEALGASSTDTQYF. The CDR3 nucleotides are TGTGCCAGCAGTGAAGCGCTTGGTGCTTCTAGCACAGATACGCAGTATTTT.

The CDR3 is CASSIRLASYEQYF. The CDR3 DNA sequence: TGTGCCAGCAGCATCAGACTAGCGTCCTACGAGCAGTACTTC. V usage is TRBV13 and J usage is TRBJ2-7; 8 nucleotides align to TRBD2. The CDR3 runs 14 residues. J gave up 1 base and V 5 bases, and 4 bases lay outside the gene matches. Germline-derived CDR1 and CDR2 are PRHDT and FYEKMQ (reference sequence).

Of note for this clone: An end of the junction differs from the germline gene, which may be a read error. The gene calls are TRBV5-3 and TRBJ2-5; the D gene is possibly TRBD2 (7 bases). The J call could be wrong; TRBJ2-7 is a better fit for the DNA end. TRBV5-3 is placed among ORFs of uncertain function. This CDR3 is 15 amino acids long. In DNA, the CDR3 is TGTGCCAGCAGCTTTTTCGGGGGGCTGGGATACGAGCAGTACTTC. Its translation is CASSFFGGLGYEQYF.

This chain links TRBV25-1 with TRBJ2-5, with D unclear. Near its end, the DNA agrees better with TRBJ2-7, so the J call may be wrong. Germline lookup yields CDR1 MGHDK and CDR2 SYGVNS. This CDR3 is built from 12 residues. CDR3 sequence (DNA): TGTGCCAGCAGTGATCTCCTCCACGAGCAGTACTTC. Encoded protein: CASSDLLHEQYF.

This clone was seen only a few times. The CDR3 region is CASSDGTSIRTF. The DNA of the CDR3 is TGTGCCAGCAGCGATGGGACATCGATACGCACCTTC. The chain uses TRBV2 and TRBJ1-2, with a possible D match to TRBD1 (6 bases). The CDR3 has 12 residues. Trimming removed 6 bases at V and 13 bases at J, with 18 bases between. Germline loops: CDR1 SNHLY, CDR2 FYNNEI.

The V and J genes are TRBV7-8 and TRBJ1-2; D perhaps matches TRBD1 (5 bases). V was pared by 2 bases and J by 3 bases, with 16 bases between. Germline values: CDR1 SGHVS, CDR2 FQNEAQ. This CDR3 is 16 amino acids long. Written as DNA, the CDR3 is TGTGCCAGCAGCTTATGGACAATCGCTTGGGACTATGGCTACACCTTC. Protein sequence: CASSLWTIAWDYGYTF.

This clone was recorded many times. The V call is TRBV5-1, the J call TRBJ2-5; 10 positions agree with TRBD2. Trimming took 0 bases from V and 4 from J; bases not matched to a gene: 9. Germline V gene data show CDR1 as SGHRS and CDR2 as YFSETQ. There are 17 residues in the CDR3. CDR3 region: CASSLEASGSSRETQYF. The DNA of the CDR3 is TGCGCCAGCAGCTTGGAGGCTAGCGGGAGTTCGAGAGAGACCCAGTACTTC.